This T cell receptor (beta chain) was found in a study of cytotoxic CD8 clonotypes in ibrutinib-treated CLL. Whole-study findings and limits: Ibrutinib response saw clonality rise, and progression saw it return toward baseline.

With sequencing, the targeted depth ranged from 1 in 200,000 to 1 in 1 million T cells. Sequencing was performed with immunoSEQ multiplex PCR; in TCRdb, only in-frame clones are kept and a portion is missing. The data hold approximately 67,000 clones, with 65% to 85% observed a single time. This CDR3 has 14 residues. Trimming took off 3 bases at V and 6 bases at J, with 12 bases between the two ends. Germline CDR1 is MNHEY and CDR2 is SMNVEV (reference sequence). A remark on this clone: Its antigen is currently unknown.

The input for sequencing was PBMCs, taken at disease progression, from a patient treated with ibrutinib. The clonotype comes from a human donor with chronic lymphocytic leukemia. The rearrangement joins TRBV27 to TRBJ1-5, with D uncertain. The CDR3 DNA is TGTGCCAGCAGTTTGTCCGGGGTAAGTCAGCCCCAGCATTTT. Encoded protein: CASSLSGVSQPQHF.